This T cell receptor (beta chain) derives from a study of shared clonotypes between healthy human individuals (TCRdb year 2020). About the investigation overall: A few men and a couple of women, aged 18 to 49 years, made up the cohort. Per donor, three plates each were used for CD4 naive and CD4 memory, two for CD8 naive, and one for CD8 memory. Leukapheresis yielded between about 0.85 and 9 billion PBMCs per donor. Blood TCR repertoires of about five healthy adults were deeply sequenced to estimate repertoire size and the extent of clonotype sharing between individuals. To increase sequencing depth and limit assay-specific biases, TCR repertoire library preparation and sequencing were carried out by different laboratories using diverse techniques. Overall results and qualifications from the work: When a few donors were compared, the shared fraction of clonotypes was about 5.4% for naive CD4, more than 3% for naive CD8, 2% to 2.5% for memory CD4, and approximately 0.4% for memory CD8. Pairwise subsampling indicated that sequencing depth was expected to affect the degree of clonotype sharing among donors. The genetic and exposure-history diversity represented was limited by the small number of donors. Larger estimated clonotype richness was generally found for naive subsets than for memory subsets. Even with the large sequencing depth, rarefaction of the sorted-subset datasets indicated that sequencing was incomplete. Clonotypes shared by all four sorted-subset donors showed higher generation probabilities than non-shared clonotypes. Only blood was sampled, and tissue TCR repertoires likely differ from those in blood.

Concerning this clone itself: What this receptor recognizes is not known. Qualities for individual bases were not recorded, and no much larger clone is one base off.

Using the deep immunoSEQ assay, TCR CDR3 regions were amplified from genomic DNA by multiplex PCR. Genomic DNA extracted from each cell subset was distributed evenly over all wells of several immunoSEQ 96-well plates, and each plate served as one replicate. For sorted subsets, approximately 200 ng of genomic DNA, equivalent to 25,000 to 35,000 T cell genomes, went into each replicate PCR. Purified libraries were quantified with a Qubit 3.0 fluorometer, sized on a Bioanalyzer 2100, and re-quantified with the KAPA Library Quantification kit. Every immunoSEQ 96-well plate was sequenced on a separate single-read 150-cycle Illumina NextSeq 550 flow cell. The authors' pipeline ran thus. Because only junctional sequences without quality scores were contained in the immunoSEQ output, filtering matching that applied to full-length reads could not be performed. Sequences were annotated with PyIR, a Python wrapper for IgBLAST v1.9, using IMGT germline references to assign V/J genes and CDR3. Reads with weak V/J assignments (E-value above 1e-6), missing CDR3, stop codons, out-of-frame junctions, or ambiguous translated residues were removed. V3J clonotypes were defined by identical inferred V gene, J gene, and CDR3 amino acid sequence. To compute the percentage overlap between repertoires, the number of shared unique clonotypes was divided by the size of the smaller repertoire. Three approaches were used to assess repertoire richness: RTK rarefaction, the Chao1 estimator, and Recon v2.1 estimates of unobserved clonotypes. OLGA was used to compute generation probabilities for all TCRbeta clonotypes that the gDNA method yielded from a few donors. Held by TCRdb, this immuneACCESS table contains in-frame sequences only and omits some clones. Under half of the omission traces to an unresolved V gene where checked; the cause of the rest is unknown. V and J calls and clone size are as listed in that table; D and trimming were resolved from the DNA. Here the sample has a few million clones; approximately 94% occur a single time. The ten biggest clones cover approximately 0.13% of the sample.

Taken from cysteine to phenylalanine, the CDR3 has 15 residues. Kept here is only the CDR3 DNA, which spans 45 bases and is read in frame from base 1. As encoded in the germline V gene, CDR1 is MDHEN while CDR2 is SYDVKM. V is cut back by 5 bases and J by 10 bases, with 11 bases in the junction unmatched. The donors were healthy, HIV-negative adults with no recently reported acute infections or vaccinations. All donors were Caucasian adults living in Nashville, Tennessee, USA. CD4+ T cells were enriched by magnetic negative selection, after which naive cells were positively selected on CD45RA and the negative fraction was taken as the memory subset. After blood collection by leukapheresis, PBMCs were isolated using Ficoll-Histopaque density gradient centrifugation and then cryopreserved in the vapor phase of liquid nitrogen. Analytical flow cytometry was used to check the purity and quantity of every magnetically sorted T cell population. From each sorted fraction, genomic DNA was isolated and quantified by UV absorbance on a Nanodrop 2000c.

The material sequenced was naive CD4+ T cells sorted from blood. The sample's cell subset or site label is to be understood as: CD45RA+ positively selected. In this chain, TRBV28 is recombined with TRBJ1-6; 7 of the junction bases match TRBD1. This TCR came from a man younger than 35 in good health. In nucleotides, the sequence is TGTGCCAGCAGTCCCCATGTACAGGGGAAATCACCCCTCCACTTT. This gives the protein CASSPHVQGKSPLHF.